A selection of T cell receptor beta chains follows, all from one sample in a study of shared clonotypes between healthy human individuals. Generated by immunoSEQ multiplex PCR, the TCRdb table keeps only in-frame clones and is missing some. The sample has roughly 2.6 million clones, just over 90% seen once. Sequencing input: naive CD4+ T cells sorted from blood. These receptors came from a man younger than 35 in good health. Each CDR3 is given with its conserved first and last residue. The D gene is left open where the match is weak.

v_gene,d_gene,j_gene,CDR3nt,CDR3aa
TRBV5-1,TRBD2,TRBJ2-1,TGCGCCAGCAGCTTGGAGGGACTATACAATGAGCAGTTCTTC,CASSLEGLYNEQFF
TRBV6-1,.,TRBJ2-2,TGTGCCAGCACTGAGGGAACCTTCACCGGTACCGGGGAGCTGTTTTTT,CASTEGTFTGTGELFF
TRBV25-1,.,TRBJ1-2,TGTGCCAGCAGCGAACTCGACGGCTATGGCTACACCTTC,CASSELDGYGYTF
TRBV7-9,.,TRBJ2-7,TGTGCCAGCAGCTTAGCCACGACAACCATCCCTTACGAGCAGTACTTC,CASSLATTTIPYEQYF
TRBV5-1,.,TRBJ2-7,TGCGCCAGCAGCTTGGTAGGGTCAAGCTCCTACGAGCAGTACTTC,CASSLVGSSSYEQYF
TRBV7-6,TRBD1,TRBJ2-5,TGTGCCAGCAGCTTAGGTGACAGGGTCCGGGAGACCCAGTACTTC,CASSLGDRVRETQYF
TRBV7-6,TRBD2,TRBJ2-1,TGTGCCAGCAGCACCGGGACTAGCGGTCTCAGCTCCTACAATGAGCAGTTCTTC,CASSTGTSGLSSYNEQFF
TRBV7-2,.,TRBJ2-3,TGTGCCAGCAGGGACAGCACAGATACGCAGTATTTT,CASRDSTDTQYF
TRBV30,TRBD1,TRBJ1-6,TGTGCCTGCTCGGGACAGTTTAATTCACCCCTCCACTTT,CACSGQFNSPLHF
TRBV5-6,TRBD1,TRBJ1-2,TGTGCCAGCAGCTTGGAGGGGGCATACTATGGCTACACCTTC,CASSLEGAYYGYTF